This T cell receptor beta chain was recovered during a study of early T cells in non-severe SARS-CoV-2 infection. TCRdb passed the 5' RACE reads through MiXCR, listing each CDR3 protein once. The table shows tens of thousands of distinct CDR3 sequences, with roughly 12% occurring only once. Germline assignment: CDR1 LNHDA and CDR2 SQIVND (reference sequence). The CDR3 consists of 16 residues. Trimming removed 9 bases at V and 7 bases at J, with 25 bases between. The TCR sequence derives from an adult who was a healthcare worker with PCR-confirmed SARS-CoV-2 infection or an uninfected control (not recorded which). The rearrangement uses TRBV19 and TRBJ2-1; TRBD2 is a possible D gene (6 bases). Sample: whole blood. The CDR3 sequence is CARGDGSRCTMNEQFF. Here the CDR3 DNA reads TGTGCCAGAGGGGACGGGAGCAGGTGTACAATGAATGAGCAGTTCTTC.